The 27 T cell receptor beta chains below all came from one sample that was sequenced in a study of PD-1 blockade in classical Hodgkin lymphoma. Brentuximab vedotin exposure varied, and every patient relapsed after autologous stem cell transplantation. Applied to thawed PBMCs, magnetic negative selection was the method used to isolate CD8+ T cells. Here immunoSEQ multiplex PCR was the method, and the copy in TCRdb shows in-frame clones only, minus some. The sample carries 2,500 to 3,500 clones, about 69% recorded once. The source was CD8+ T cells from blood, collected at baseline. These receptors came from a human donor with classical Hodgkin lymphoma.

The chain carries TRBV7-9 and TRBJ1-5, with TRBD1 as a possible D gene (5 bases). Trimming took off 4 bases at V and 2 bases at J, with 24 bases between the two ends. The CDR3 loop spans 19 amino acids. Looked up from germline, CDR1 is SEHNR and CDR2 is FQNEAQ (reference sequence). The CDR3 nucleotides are TGTGCCAGCAGCTCTCACCCTGGGACGGCCCAGGTTCGCAATCAGCCCCAGCATTTT. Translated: CASSSHPGTAQVRNQPQHF. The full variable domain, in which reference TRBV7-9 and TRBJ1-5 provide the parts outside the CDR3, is DTGVSQNPRHKITKRGQNVTFRCDPISEHNRLYWYRQTLGQGPEFLTYFQNEAQLEKSRLLSDRFSAERPKGSFSTLEIQRTEQGDSAMYLCASSSHPGTAQVRNQPQHFGDGTRLSIL.

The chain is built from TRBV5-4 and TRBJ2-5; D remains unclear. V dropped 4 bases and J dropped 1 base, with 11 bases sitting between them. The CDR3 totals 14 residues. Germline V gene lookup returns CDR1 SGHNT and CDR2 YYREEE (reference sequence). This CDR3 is CASSGPPVQETQYF. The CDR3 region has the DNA TGTGCCAGCAGCGGTCCCCCTGTCCAAGAGACCCAGTACTTC.

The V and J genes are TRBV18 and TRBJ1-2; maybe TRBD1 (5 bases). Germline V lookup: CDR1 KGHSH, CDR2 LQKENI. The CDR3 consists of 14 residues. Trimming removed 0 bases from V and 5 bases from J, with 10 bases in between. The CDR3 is CASSPPGRPYGYTF. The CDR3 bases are TGTGCCAGCTCACCACCGGGACGGCCTTATGGCTACACCTTC.

The CDR3 coding sequence is TGTGCCAGCAGTTTACAGGGGGAGGGAAAAGAGACCCAGTACTTC. Translation: CASSLQGEGKETQYF. V gene TRBV28 combines with J gene TRBJ2-5, with D possibly being TRBD1 or TRBD2 (7 bases each). The V gene lost 2 bases and the J gene lost 3 bases, with 13 bases spanning the gap. Germline loops: CDR1 MDHEN, CDR2 SYDVKM. The CDR3 covers 15 residues.

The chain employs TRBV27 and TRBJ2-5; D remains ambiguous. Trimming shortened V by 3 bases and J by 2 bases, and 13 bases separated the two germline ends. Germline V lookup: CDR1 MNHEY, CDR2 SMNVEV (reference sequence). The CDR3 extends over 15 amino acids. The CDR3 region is CASSLVLRPQETQYF. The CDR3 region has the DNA TGTGCCAGCAGTTTGGTTTTACGGCCTCAAGAGACCCAGTACTTC.

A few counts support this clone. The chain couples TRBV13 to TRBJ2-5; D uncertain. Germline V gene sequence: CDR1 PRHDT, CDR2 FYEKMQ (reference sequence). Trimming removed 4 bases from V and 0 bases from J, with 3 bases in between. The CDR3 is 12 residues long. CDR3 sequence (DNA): TGTGCCAGCAGCTCCGACCAAGAGACCCAGTACTTC. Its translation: CASSSDQETQYF.

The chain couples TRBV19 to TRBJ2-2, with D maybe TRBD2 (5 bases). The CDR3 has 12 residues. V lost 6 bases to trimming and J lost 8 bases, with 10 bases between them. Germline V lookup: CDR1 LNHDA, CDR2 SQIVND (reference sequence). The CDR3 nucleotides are TGTGCCAGTAGCCCGGACTGGGGGGAGCTGTTTTTT. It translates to CASSPDWGELFF.

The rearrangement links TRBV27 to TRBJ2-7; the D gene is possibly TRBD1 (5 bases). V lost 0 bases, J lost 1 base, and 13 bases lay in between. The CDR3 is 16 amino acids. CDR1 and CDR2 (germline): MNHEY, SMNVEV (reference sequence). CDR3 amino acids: CASSLSAGYNSYEQYF. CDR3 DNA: TGTGCCAGCAGTTTATCGGCAGGGTATAATTCCTACGAGCAGTACTTC.

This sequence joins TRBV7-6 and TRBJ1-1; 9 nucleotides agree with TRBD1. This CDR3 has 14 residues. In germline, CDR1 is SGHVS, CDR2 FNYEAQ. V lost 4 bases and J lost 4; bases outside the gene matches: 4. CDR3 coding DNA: TGTGCCAGCAGCTCGGGACAGGGCCCCACTGAAGCTTTCTTT. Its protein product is CASSSGQGPTEAFF.

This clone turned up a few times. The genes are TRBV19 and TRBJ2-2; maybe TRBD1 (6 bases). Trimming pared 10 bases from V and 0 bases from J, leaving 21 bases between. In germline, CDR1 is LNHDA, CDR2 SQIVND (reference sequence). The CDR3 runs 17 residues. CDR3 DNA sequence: TGTGCCACCACCCTCCTCAGTCAGGGGCCGAACACCGGGGAGCTGTTTTTT. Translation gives CATTLLSQGPNTGELFF.

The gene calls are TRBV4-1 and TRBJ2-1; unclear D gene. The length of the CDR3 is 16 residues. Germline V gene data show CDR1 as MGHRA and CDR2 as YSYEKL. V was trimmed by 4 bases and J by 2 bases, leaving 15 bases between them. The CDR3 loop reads CASSLPPEAPYNEQFF. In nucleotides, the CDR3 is TGCGCCAGCAGCCTGCCACCTGAAGCCCCCTACAATGAGCAGTTCTTC.

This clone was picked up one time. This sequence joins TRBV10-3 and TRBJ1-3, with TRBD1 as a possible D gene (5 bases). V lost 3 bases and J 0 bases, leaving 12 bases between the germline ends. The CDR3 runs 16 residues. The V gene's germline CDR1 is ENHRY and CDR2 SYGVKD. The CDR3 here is CAISDPGGFSGNTIYF. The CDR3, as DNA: TGTGCCATCAGTGACCCGGGGGGATTCTCTGGAAACACCATATATTTT.

DNA for the CDR3: TGTGCCAGCAGTTCGAGCAGGACCGGGGGTGAAAAACTGTTTTTT. Translated, it gives CASSSSRTGGEKLFF. This rearrangement joins TRBV7-9 to TRBJ1-4; D perhaps matches TRBD1 (5 bases). Between the trimmed V and J ends, which lost 6 bases and 7 bases, there was a span of 18 bases. The CDR3 spans 15 residues. Germline CDR1 is SEHNR and CDR2 is FQNEAQ (reference sequence).

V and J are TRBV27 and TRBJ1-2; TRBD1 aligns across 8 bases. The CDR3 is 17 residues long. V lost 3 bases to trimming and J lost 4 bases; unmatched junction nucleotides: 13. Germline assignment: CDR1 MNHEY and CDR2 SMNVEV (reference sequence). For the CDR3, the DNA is TGTGCCAGCAGTTTGATGGCTGGGGCAGGGGGCGCCTATGGCTACACCTTC. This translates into CASSLMAGAGGAYGYTF.

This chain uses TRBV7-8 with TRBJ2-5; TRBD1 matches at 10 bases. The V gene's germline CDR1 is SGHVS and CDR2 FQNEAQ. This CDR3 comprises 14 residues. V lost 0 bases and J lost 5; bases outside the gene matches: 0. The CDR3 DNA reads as TGTGCCAGCAGCTTAGCGGGACAGGGGGAGACCCAGTACTTC. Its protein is CASSLAGQGETQYF.

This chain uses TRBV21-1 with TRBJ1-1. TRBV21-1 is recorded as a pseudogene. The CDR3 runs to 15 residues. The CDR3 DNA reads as TGTGCCAGCAGCAAATTCCCGGCCCCGGACACTGAAGCTTTCTTT. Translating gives CASSKFPAPDTEAFF.

CDR3 loop: CASSLTGGESPLHF. In nucleotides, the CDR3 is TGTGCCAGCAGTCTTACAGGGGGAGAATCACCCCTCCACTTT. The V and J genes are TRBV6-4 and TRBJ1-6, with 8 positions matching TRBD1. V gave up 5 bases and J gave up 10 bases; unmatched junction bases: 7. Germline assignment: CDR1 MRHNA and CDR2 SNTAGT. The CDR3 extends over 14 amino acids.

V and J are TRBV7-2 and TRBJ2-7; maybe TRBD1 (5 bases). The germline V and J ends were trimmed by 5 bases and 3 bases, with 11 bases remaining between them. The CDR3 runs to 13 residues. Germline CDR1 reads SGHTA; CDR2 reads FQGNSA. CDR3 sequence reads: CASSMGDSYEQYF. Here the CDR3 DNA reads TGTGCCAGCAGCATGGGCGACAGCTACGAGCAGTACTTC.

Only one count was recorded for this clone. In nucleotides, the CDR3 is TGTGCCAGCAGTTTAGGGGCTGTTGAGCAGTACTTC. It codes for CASSLGAVEQYF. The V call is TRBV28, the J call TRBJ2-7; D possibly corresponds to TRBD1 (5 bases). Germline CDR1 and CDR2: MDHEN and SYDVKM. Trimming took off 2 bases at V and 7 bases at J, with 9 bases between the two ends. CDR3 length equals 12 residues.

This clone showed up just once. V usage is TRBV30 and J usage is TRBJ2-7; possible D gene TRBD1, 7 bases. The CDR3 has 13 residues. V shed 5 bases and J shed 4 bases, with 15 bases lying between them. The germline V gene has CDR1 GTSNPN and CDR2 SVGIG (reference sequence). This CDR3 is CAWVRAGGYEQYF. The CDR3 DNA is TGTGCCTGGGTCCGGGCAGGGGGGTACGAGCAGTACTTC.

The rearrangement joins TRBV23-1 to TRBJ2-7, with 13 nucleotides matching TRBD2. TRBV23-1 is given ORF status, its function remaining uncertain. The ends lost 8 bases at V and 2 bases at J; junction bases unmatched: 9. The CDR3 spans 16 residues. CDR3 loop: CASYKGLAGFPYEQYF. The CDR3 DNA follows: TGCGCCAGCTACAAGGGACTAGCGGGATTTCCCTACGAGCAGTACTTC.

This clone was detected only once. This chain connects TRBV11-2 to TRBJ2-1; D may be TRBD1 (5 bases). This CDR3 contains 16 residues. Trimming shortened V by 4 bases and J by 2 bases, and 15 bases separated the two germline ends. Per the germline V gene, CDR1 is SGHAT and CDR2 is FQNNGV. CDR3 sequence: CASSSHDGATYNEQFF. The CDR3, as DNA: TGTGCCAGCAGCTCCCACGATGGGGCGACCTACAATGAGCAGTTCTTC.

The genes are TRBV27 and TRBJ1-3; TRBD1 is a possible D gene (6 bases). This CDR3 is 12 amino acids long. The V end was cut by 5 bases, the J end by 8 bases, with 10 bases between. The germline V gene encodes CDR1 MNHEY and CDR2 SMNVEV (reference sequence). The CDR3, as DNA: TGTGCCAGCAGTCTAGAGGGGGACACCATATATTTT. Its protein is CASSLEGDTIYF.

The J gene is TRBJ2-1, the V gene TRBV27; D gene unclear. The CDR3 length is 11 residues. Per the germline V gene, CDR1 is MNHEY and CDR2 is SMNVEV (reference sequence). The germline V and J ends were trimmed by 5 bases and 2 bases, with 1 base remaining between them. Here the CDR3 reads CASSTYNEQFF. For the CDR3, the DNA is TGTGCCAGCAGTACCTACAATGAGCAGTTCTTC.

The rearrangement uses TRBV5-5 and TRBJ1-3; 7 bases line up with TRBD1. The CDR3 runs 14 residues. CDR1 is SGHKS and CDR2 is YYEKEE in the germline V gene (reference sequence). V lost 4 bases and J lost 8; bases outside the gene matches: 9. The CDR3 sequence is CASSPRTGLHTIYF. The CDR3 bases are TGTGCCAGCAGCCCCCGGACAGGTCTCCACACCATATATTTT.

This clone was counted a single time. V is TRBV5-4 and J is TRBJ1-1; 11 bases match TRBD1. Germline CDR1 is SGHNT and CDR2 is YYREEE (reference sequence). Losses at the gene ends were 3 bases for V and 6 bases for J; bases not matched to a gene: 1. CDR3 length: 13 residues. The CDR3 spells CASSWDRGAEAFF. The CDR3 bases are TGTGCCAGCAGCTGGGACAGGGGGGCTGAAGCTTTCTTT.

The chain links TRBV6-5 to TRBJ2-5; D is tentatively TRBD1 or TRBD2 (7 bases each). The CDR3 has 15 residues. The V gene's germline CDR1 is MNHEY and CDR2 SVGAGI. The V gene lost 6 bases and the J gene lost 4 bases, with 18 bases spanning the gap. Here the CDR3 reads CASRTRQGGRETQYF. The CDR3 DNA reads TGTGCCAGCAGAACCCGACAGGGAGGGAGAGAGACCCAGTACTTC.